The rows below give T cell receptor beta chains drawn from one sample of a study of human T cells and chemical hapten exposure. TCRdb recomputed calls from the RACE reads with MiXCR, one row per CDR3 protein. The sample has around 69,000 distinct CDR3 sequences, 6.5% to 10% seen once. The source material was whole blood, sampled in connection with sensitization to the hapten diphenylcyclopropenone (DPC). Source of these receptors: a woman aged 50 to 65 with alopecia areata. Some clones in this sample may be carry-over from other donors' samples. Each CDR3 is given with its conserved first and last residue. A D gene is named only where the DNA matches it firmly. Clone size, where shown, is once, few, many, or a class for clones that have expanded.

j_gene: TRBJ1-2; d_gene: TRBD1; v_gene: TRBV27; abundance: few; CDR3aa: CVSSLVGGGGGYTF; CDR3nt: TGTGTCAGCAGTTTAGTAGGGGGCGGAGGCGGCTACACCTTC
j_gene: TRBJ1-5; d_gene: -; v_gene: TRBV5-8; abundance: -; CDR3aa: CASSLDYNQPQHF; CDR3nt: TGTGCCAGCAGCTTGGATTACAATCAGCCCCAGCATTTT
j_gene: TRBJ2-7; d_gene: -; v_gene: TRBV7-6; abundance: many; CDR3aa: CASSSGTLSYEQYF; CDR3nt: TGTGCCAGCAGTTCCGGGACACTTTCCTACGAGCAGTACTTC
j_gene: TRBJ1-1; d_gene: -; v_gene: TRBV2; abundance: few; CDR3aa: CASTLDTNTEAFF; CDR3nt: TGTGCCAGCACCCTGGACACGAACACTGAAGCTTTCTTT
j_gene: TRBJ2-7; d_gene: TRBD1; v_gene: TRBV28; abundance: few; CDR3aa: CASSGSGTGHLEQYF; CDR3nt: TGTGCCAGCAGCGGATCCGGGACAGGGCACCTCGAGCAGTACTTC
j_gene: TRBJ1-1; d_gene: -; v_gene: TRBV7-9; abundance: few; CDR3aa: CASSLGGTATYMNTEAFF; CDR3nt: TGTGCCAGCAGCTTAGGAGGGACCGCCACATACATGAACACTGAAGCTTTCTTT
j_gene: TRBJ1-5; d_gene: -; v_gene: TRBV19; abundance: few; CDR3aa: CASRLGTRGNQPQHF; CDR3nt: TGTGCCAGTAGGCTCGGGACCCGGGGCAATCAGCCCCAGCATTTT
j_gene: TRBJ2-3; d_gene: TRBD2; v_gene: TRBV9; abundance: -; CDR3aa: CASSVVAGGRPDTQYF; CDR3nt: TGTGCCAGCAGCGTAGTAGCGGGGGGCCGTCCAGATACGCAGTATTTT
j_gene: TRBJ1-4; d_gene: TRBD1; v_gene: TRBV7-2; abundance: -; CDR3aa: CASSRRQGTNEKLFF; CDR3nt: TGTGCCAGCAGCCGAAGACAGGGAACTAATGAAAAACTGTTTTTT
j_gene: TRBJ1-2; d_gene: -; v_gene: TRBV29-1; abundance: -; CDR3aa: CSALTENYGYTF; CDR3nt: TGCAGCGCTCTGACAGAAAACTATGGCTACACCTTC
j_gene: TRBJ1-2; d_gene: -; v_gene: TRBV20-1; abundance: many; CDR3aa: CSVWSYGYTF; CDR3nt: TGCAGTGTTTGGTCGTATGGCTACACCTTC
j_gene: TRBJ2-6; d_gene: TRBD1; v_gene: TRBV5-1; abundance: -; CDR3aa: CASSWTGAAGANVLTF; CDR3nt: TGCGCCAGCAGCTGGACAGGGGCGGCAGGGGCCAACGTCCTGACTTTC
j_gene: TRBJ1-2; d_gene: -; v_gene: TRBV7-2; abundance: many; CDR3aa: CASSQVSRSNYGYTF; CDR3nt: TGTGCCAGCAGCCAAGTCAGTCGGTCTAACTATGGCTACACCTTC
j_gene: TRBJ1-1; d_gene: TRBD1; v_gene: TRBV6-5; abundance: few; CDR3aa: CASSLGQVTEAFF; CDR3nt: TGTGCCAGCAGTCTCGGACAGGTCACTGAAGCTTTCTTT
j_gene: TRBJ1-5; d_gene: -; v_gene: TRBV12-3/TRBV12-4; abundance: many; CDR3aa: CASSLTGGAYQPQHF; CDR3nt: TGTGCCAGCAGTTTGACCGGGGGCGCATATCAGCCCCAGCATTTT
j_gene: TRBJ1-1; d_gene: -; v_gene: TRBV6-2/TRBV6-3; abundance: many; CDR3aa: CASSRGALGAEAFF; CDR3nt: TGTGCCAGCAGTCGCGGGGCCCTTGGCGCTGAAGCTTTCTTT
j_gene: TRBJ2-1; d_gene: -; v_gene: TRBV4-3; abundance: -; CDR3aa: CASSQDWAAGWGQFF; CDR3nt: TGCGCCAGCAGCCAAGATTGGGCAGCGGGTTGGGGGCAGTTCTTC
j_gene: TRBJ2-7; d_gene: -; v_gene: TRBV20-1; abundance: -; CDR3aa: CSARELTYEQYF; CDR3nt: TGCAGTGCTAGAGAGCTAACCTACGAGCAGTACTTC